This T cell receptor beta chain was recovered during a study of OX40 agonist ivuxolimab in advanced cancers. Study-wide background: Patients in the trial were receiving intravenous ivuxolimab every 2 weeks, at doses of 0.01 to 10 mg/kg.

Overall study findings and caveats: Fewer expanded clones were found on average in CD4+ than in CD8+ T cells. The study did not work out the antigen specificity of the expanded peripheral T cells.

The data were produced by immunoSEQ multiplex PCR, yet TCRdb's version contains in-frame clones alone and is incomplete. The top ten clones hold 1.5% to 2% of a sample with some 83,000 clones, 80% to 90% of them seen once. In regard to this clone: Its target is not known.

The CDR3 spans 14 residues. V was cut by 6 bases and J by 8 bases, with 19 bases left in between. Germline assignment: CDR1 MNHGY and CDR2 SVAAGI. The material sequenced was CD4+ or CD8+ T cells sorted from blood, taken in a trial of the OX40 agonist ivuxolimab. The TCR was taken from an adult with an advanced solid tumor such as melanoma, head and neck, liver or kidney cancer. The J gene is TRBJ1-2, the V gene TRBV6-9; D is ambiguous. The CDR3 reads CASSRNPQREGYTF. The CDR3 DNA follows: TGTGCCAGCAGCCGTAATCCTCAGCGGGAGGGCTACACCTTC.